The entry that follows covers one T cell receptor (beta chain) sequence. Germline V lookup: CDR1 LGHNA, CDR2 YNFKEQ. CDR3 length: 14 residues. The trim removed 4 bases at V and 3 bases at J, leaving 6 bases unmatched. As originally analysed: Scientists estimated how many nucleated cells there were by amplifying reference gene primers. The method was immunoSEQ multiplex PCR; TCRdb's version includes in-frame clones alone and lacks a portion of them. From that table come the V and J calls and clone size; the DNA was used to work out D and trimming. The sample records about 53,000 clones, about 83% being singletons. This entry comes from a study of blood T cell repertoires in COVID-19. Turning to the study itself: Acute-phase and convalescent COVID-19 samples originated in the United States, Italy and Spain. Nucleic acid was either cDNA or gDNA, and it came from T cells, B-cell-depleted T cells, or PBMCs.

This sequence originates from a man aged 50 to 60 with acute or convalescent COVID-19. The rearrangement links TRBV4-2 to TRBJ2-7; 7 bases agree with TRBD2. Specimen: peripheral blood. In nucleotides, the CDR3 is TGTGCCAGCAGCCGAGCGGGACTCGGCTACGAGCAGTACTTC. This gives the protein CASSRAGLGYEQYF.